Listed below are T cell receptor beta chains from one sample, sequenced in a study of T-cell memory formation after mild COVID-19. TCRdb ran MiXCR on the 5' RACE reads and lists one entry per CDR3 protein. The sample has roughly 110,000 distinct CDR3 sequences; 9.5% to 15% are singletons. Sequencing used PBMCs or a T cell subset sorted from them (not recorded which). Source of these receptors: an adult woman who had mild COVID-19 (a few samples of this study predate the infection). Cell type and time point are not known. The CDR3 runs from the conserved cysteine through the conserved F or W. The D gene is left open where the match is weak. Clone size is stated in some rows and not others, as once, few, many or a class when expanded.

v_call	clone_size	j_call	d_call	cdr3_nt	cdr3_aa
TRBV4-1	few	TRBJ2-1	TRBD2	TGCGCCAGCAGCCAATGGTCTAGCGGGGGGGATGAGCAGTTCTTC	CASSQWSSGGDEQFF
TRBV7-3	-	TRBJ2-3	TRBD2	TGTGCCAGCAGCCCGCGGGGGGCCCTCTCCCTGGATACGCAGTATTTT	CASSPRGALSLDTQYF
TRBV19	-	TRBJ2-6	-	TGTGCCAGTAGTATCGTCGGGGAATCTGGGGCCAACGTCCTGACTTTC	CASSIVGESGANVLTF
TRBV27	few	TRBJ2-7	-	TGTGCCAGCAGTTATGGTACGGACGGAGGCTACGAGCAGTACTTC	CASSYGTDGGYEQYF
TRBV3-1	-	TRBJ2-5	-	TGTGCCAGCAGCCAAGCCGCCCGATTTTACCAAGAGACCCAGTACTTC	CASSQAARFYQETQYF
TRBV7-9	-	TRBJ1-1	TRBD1	TGTGCCAGCAGCCCTCAGACAGGGGGATATGATGACACTGAAGCTTTCTTT	CASSPQTGGYDDTEAFF
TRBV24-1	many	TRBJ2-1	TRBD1	TGTGCCACCAGTGACCGGGACAGGGAACCTAACAATGAGCAGTTCTTC	CATSDRDREPNNEQFF
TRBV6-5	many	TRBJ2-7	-	TGTGCCAGCAGTTACTCGAAGAGGAACGAGCAGTACTTC	CASSYSKRNEQYF
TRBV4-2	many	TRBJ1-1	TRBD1	TGTGCCAGCAGTATCTTTCGACAGGGGGACGCTGAAGCTTTCTTT	CASSIFRQGDAEAFF
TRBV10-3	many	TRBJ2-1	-	TGTGCCATCAGTGAGGGACACCTTACCTACAATGAGCAGTTCTTC	CAISEGHLTYNEQFF
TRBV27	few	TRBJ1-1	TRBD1	TGTGCCAGCAGTAAGGGGGACAGGACTAGAGGAGCTTTCTTT	CASSKGDRTRGAFF
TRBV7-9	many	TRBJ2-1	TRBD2	TGTGCCAGCAGCCCAAGCGGGGCGTCCTACAATGAGCAGTTCTTC	CASSPSGASYNEQFF
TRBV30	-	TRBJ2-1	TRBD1	TGTGCCTGGAGCGCCGGGACAGGGTTCTATGAGCAGTTCTTC	CAWSAGTGFYEQFF
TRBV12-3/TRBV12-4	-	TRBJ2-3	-	TGTGCCAGCAGTCAGGGGACTGGCACAGATACGCAGTATTTT	CASSQGTGTDTQYF
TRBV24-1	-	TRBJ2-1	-	TGTGCCACCAGTGAAACTTCGGGGGGCTGGGGCAATGAGCAGTTCTTC	CATSETSGGWGNEQFF
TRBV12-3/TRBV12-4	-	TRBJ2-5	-	TGTGCCAGCAAAACTAGGGGACGAGAGACCCAGTACTTC	CASKTRGRETQYF
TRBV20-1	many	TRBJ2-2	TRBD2	TGCAGTGCTAGACCTGGACTAGCGGGGGGGCCCGTGGAACCCGGGGAGCTGTTTTTT	CSARPGLAGGPVEPGELFF
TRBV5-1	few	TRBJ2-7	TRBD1	TGCGCCAGCAGCCCGGGTGGGGGACAGGGCTCCTACGAGCAGTACTTC	CASSPGGGQGSYEQYF
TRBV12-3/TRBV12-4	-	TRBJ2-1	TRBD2	TGTGCCAGCACCTTTGGACTAGCTGGCCATGAGCAGTTCTTC	CASTFGLAGHEQFF
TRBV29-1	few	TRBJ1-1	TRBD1	TGCAGCGTTATGAGCAGGGGGCAAGCTTTCTTT	CSVMSRGQAFF
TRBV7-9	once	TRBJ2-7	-	TGTGCCAGCAGCCCCGACATGTACGAGCAGTACTTC	CASSPDMYEQYF
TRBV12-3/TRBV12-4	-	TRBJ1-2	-	TGTGCCAGCAGATTGTCACCGGGGGGCTATGGCTACACCTTC	CASRLSPGGYGYTF
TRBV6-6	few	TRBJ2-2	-	TGTGCCAGCAGTTACTCGGCGAACGGGGAGCTGTTTTTT	CASSYSANGELFF
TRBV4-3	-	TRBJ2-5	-	TGCGCCAGCAGCCCTGCGGCTGGGAGCCAAGAGACCCAGTACTTC	CASSPAAGSQETQYF
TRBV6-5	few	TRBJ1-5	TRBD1	TGTGCCAGCAGTTACTCCGACAGGGGCAGCAGTCAGCCCCAGCATTTT	CASSYSDRGSSQPQHF
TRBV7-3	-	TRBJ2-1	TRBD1	TGTGCCAGCAGCTTGGGCCAGGGGGTCAACAATGAGCAGTTCTTC	CASSLGQGVNNEQFF
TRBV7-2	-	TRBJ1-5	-	TGTGCCAGCAGCTTAAACCCCAGGGGAAGCAATCAGCCCCAGCATTTT	CASSLNPRGSNQPQHF
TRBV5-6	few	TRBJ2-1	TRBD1	TGTGCCAGCAGAACCGGGACAGGCTACAATTGGGAGTTCTTC	CASRTGTGYNWEFF
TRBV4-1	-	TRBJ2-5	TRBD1	TGCGCCAGCAGCCCGACGGACCGACAGGGGTCGGTGACCCAGTACTTC	CASSPTDRQGSVTQYF
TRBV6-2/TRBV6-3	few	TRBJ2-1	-	TGTGCCAGCAGTTGGATTGGAGAGTACTACAATGAGCAGTTCTTC	CASSWIGEYYNEQFF
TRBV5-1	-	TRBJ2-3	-	TGCGCCAGCACCGCAGTGGGGGGGGGCTACACAGATACGCAGTATTTT	CASTAVGGGYTDTQYF
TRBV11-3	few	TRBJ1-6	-	TGTGCCAGCAGCCTCGGACGGTTGAATTCACCCCTCCACTTT	CASSLGRLNSPLHF
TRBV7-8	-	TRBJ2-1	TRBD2	TGTGCCAGCAGCCCCTCTCTAGCGGGGAGTGAGCAGTTCTTC	CASSPSLAGSEQFF